The sequence of this TCR beta chain was determined in a study of breast tumors, draining lymph nodes, adjacent tissues. Study findings and constraints: Most tumor T cells seemingly derive from lymph node, then expand in tumor. Tumor repertoires ranked between lymph nodes and nontumor tissue in diversity, with V and J gene preferences. Luminal-like breast cancer showed significantly higher tumor–nontumor repertoire similarity than basal-like. Tumor T cell lymph node origin was a supported hypothesis, not proven.

A single record per CDR3 protein comes from TCRdb applying MiXCR to the multiplex PCR reads. The sample has approximately 210,000 distinct CDR3 sequences; 32% are singletons. As regards this clonotype: Its antigen is not identified. A clone one base away is much larger, so this may be a read error.

The lymph nodes were axillary draining lymph nodes from breast cancer patients. The clonotype comes from a female donor with breast cancer. Some clones in this sample may be carry-over from other donors' samples. The material sequenced was axillary lymph node tissue.

CDR3 coding DNA: TGTGCCAGCAGTGAAGGGACAGGGGCTGAGCAGTACTTC. This codes for CASSEGTGAEQYF. This chain uses TRBV6-1 with TRBJ2-7, with TRBD1 matching over 9 bases. The V and J ends lost 1 base and 7 bases, in that order; junction bases with no gene match: 2. CDR3 length equals 13 residues. From germline, CDR1 is MNHNS and CDR2 SASEGT.